A single sample is the source of the 19 T cell receptor beta chains below, sequenced in a study of cytotoxic CD8 clonotypes in ibrutinib-treated CLL. Data came from immunoSEQ multiplex PCR; TCRdb stores just in-frame clones and leaves some out. The sample includes approximately 210,000 clones, over 60% of them seen just once. This sample comprised PBMCs, obtained after 24 months of ibrutinib treatment. The receptors were gathered from a human donor with chronic lymphocytic leukemia.

The chain has TRBV5-4 and TRBJ1-2, with TRBD1 matching 7 bases. The V and J ends lost 4 bases and 2 bases, in that order; junction bases with no gene match: 8. The CDR3 is 15 amino acids. Germline V CDR1 and CDR2: SGHNT, YYREEE (reference sequence). The CDR3 sequence is CASSQNRGANYGYTF. DNA of the CDR3: TGTGCCAGCAGCCAGAACAGGGGCGCCAACTATGGCTACACCTTC.

Only a few counts were recorded for this clone. The V call is TRBV2, the J call TRBJ2-7, with D possibly being TRBD1 or TRBD2 (5 bases each). V gave up 7 bases and J gave up 7 bases, with 17 bases separating them. Germline lookup yields CDR1 SNHLY and CDR2 FYNNEI. The CDR3 extends over 13 amino acids. This CDR3 reads CASIFRGAREQYF. The CDR3 DNA is TGTGCCAGCATCTTTCGAGGGGCCAGAGAGCAGTACTTC.

Worth noting for this clone: Within the sample, other DNA sequences also encode this same CDR3. The rearrangement uses TRBV5-6 and TRBJ2-3; D gene unclear. Germline V CDR1 and CDR2: SGHDT, YYEEEE. The CDR3 contains 13 residues. Trimming left V 1 base short and J 1 base short, with 4 bases between. CDR3 nucleotide sequence: TGTGCCAGCAGCTTGAGCGGCACAGATACGCAGTATTTT. This sequence encodes CASSLSGTDTQYF.

J is TRBJ2-3 and V is TRBV27, with 9 positions matching TRBD2. The J segment lost 6 bases and the V segment lost 5 bases, leaving 18 bases of the junction unmatched. There are 18 residues in the CDR3. Germline CDR1 MNHEY, CDR2 SMNVEV (reference sequence). The CDR3 DNA sequence: TGTGCCAGCAGTCGAAAACCCCCCTGGCGGGAGGGCCTTGATACGCAGTATTTT. Its protein product is CASSRKPPWREGLDTQYF.

This chain links TRBV7-8 with TRBJ2-1; 8 bases are shared with TRBD2. This CDR3 spans 16 amino acids. Trimming removed 5 bases from V and 2 bases from J; junction bases left unmatched: 8. CDR1 SGHVS and CDR2 FQNEAQ come from the germline V gene. Written as DNA, the CDR3 is TGTGCCAGCAGCCTGACTAGCGTGACACCCTACAATGAGCAGTTCTTC. Translated, it gives CASSLTSVTPYNEQFF.

This rearrangement joins TRBV5-1 to TRBJ1-2; D may be TRBD1 (5 bases). Germline loops: CDR1 SGHRS, CDR2 YFSETQ. This CDR3 has 18 amino acids. V was pared by 4 bases and J by 2 bases, with 24 bases between. In DNA form, the CDR3 reads TGCGCCAGCAGCGGGGGGAAGGGACTTCGGGTGGCGAACTATGGCTACACCTTC. It is translated as CASSGGKGLRVANYGYTF. The whole variable domain, filled in from reference TRBV5-1 and TRBJ1-2, reads KAGVTQTPRYLIKTRGQQVTLSCSPISGHRSVSWYQQTPGQGLQFLFEYFSETQRNKGNFPGRFSGRQFSNSRSEMNVSTLELGDSALYLCASSGGKGLRVANYGYTFGSGTRLTVV.

The chain combines TRBV4-2 with TRBJ2-3; tentative D call: TRBD2 (6 bases). This CDR3 has 14 residues. Germline-derived CDR1 and CDR2 are LGHNA and YNFKEQ. Trimming stripped 1 base from V and 2 bases from J, with 7 bases between. For the CDR3, the DNA is TGTGCCAGCAGCCAAGGCGGGAACACAGATACGCAGTATTTT. Amino acid sequence: CASSQGGNTDTQYF.

V usage is TRBV4-2 and J usage is TRBJ2-5; 12 nucleotides match TRBD1. The CDR3 sequence is 15 residues long. Germline V gene data show CDR1 as LGHNA and CDR2 as YNFKEQ. V was clipped by 5 bases and J by 5 bases; unmatched bases: 6. Here the CDR3 reads CASSTGTGGYETQYF. In DNA form, the CDR3 reads TGTGCCAGCAGCACTGGGACAGGGGGCTATGAGACCCAGTACTTC.

The chain carries TRBV18 and TRBJ1-1; D not resolved. V was clipped by 4 bases and J by 0 bases, with 9 bases between them. CDR1 and CDR2 (germline): KGHSH, LQKENI. CDR3 length equals 14 residues. CDR3 sequence (DNA): TGTGCCAGCTCACGCTCTGCCTTGAACACTGAAGCTTTCTTT. Translation gives CASSRSALNTEAFF.

The chain is built from TRBV5-1 and TRBJ1-2; tentative D call: TRBD1 (6 bases). With 4 bases removed from V and 5 bases from J, the gap between germline ends came to 15 bases. This CDR3 has 14 amino acids. Germline V lookup: CDR1 SGHRS, CDR2 YFSETQ. CDR3 nucleotide sequence: TGCGCCAGCAGCCTCAGACTGCAGGGGTATGGCTACACCTTC. Residues: CASSLRLQGYGYTF.

This clone was detected a few times. The rearrangement links TRBV27 to TRBJ1-2; TRBD1 agrees at 7 bases. There are 15 residues in the CDR3. Trimming removed 3 bases from V and 4 bases from J; junction bases left unmatched: 8. CDR1 MNHEY and CDR2 SMNVEV come from the germline V gene (reference sequence). As DNA, the CDR3 is TGTGCCAGCAGTTTTGACGGGACAGCGACCTATGGCTACACCTTC. Translation gives CASSFDGTATYGYTF.

The J gene is TRBJ1-3, the V gene TRBV5-8, with D unresolved. The CDR3 loop spans 14 amino acids. The germline V and J ends were trimmed by 5 bases and 2 bases, with 11 bases remaining between them. The germline CDR1 and CDR2 sequences are SGHTS and YDEGEE. The CDR3 DNA follows: TGTGCCAGCAGACCGAGGTTGGCTGGAAACACCATATATTTT. Translated: CASRPRLAGNTIYF.

The V and J genes are TRBV7-2 and TRBJ2-7; D tentatively reads TRBD1 or TRBD2 (5 bases each). The germline gives CDR1 SGHTA, CDR2 FQGNSA. This CDR3 contains 15 residues. The ends were cut back, 0 bases at V and 1 base at J, with 10 bases in the middle. For the CDR3, the DNA is TGTGCCAGCAGCTTAGCTCTGGGGGTTTCCTACGAGCAGTACTTC. Protein sequence: CASSLALGVSYEQYF.

This rearrangement joins TRBV15 to TRBJ1-5; D not resolved. Trimming took off 0 bases at V and 0 bases at J, with 6 bases between the two ends. In germline, CDR1 is LNHNV, CDR2 YYDKDF (reference sequence). The CDR3 extends over 15 amino acids. The CDR3 spells CATSRDANSNQPQHF. The CDR3 DNA reads TGTGCCACCAGCAGAGATGCGAATAGCAATCAGCCCCAGCATTTT. The full variable domain, rest sourced from reference TRBV15 and TRBJ1-5, is DAMVIQNPRYQVTQFGKPVTLSCSQTLNHNVMYWYQQKSSQAPKLLFHYYDKDFNNEADTPDNFQSRRPNTSFCFLDIRSPGLGDTAMYLCATSRDANSNQPQHFGDGTRLSIL.

V and J are TRBV5-4 and TRBJ2-7; 10 bases fit TRBD2. CDR1 and CDR2 from the germline V gene are SGHNT and YYREEE (reference sequence). The CDR3 spans 15 residues. Trimming took 1 base from V and 3 from J; bases not matched to a gene: 4. CDR3 protein: CASSLTSGALYEQYF. DNA for the CDR3: TGTGCCAGCAGCTTGACTAGCGGGGCCCTCTACGAGCAGTACTTC.

Only a few counts were recorded for this clone. The chain is built from TRBV18 and TRBJ1-2; a weak D match, TRBD1 (5 bases). Germline lookup yields CDR1 KGHSH and CDR2 LQKENI. The length of the CDR3 is 14 residues. V was shortened by 3 bases and J by 7 bases, with 15 bases between the two germline ends. CDR3 bases: TGTGCCAGCTCACCCTCTGGAGGGGCGCCTGGCTACACCTTC. It yields the protein CASSPSGGAPGYTF.

This chain connects TRBV28 to TRBJ2-7; 7 bases match TRBD2. V lost 9 bases, J lost 1 base, and 9 bases stayed unmatched. The CDR3 consists of 14 residues. Germline V gives CDR1 MDHEN, CDR2 SYDVKM. The CDR3 DNA is TGTGCCAGTGAGCGGGAAGACGATTCCTACGAGCAGTACTTC. Residues: CASEREDDSYEQYF. The full variable domain, in which reference TRBV28 and TRBJ2-7 provide the parts outside the CDR3, is DVKVTQSSRYLVKRTGEKVFLECVQDMDHENMFWYRQDPGLGLRLIYFSYDVKMKEKGDIPEGYSVSREKKERFSLILESASTNQTSMYLCASEREDDSYEQYFGPGTRLTVT.

This sequence joins TRBV5-6 and TRBJ1-3; 8 nucleotides match TRBD1. Germline CDR1 SGHDT, CDR2 YYEEEE. V trimming: 4 bases; J trimming: 2 bases; junction bases outside the gene matches: 8. This CDR3 is built from 16 residues. The CDR3 DNA is TGTGCCAGCAGCACGAGACAGGGGAAGACTGGAAACACCATATATTTT. Its protein product is CASSTRQGKTGNTIYF.

J is TRBJ2-5 and V is TRBV7-6; 15 bases fit TRBD2. CDR1 is SGHVS, CDR2 FNYEAQ, per germline. J lost 5 bases, V lost 4 bases, and 8 bases had no gene match. The CDR3 is made up of 17 amino acids. The CDR3 spells CASSSGTSGRLGETQYF. In DNA, the CDR3 is TGTGCCAGCAGCTCCGGGACTAGCGGGAGGTTAGGTGAGACCCAGTACTTC. The whole variable domain, remainder taken from reference TRBV7-6 and TRBJ2-5, is GAGVSQSPRYKVTKRGQDVALRCDPISGHVSLYWYRQALGQGPEFLTYFNYEAQQDKSGLPNDRFSAERPEGSISTLTIQRTEQRDSAMYRCASSSGTSGRLGETQYFGPGTRLLVL.